The rows below give T cell receptor beta chains drawn from one sample of a study of shared clonotypes between healthy human individuals. Some clones are missing from TCRdb's copy, which holds only in-frame ones; the method was immunoSEQ multiplex PCR. Of about 600,000 clones listed, more than 95% were seen once; the top ten hold about 0.06%. Sequenced sample: naive CD4+ T cells sorted from blood. Source of these receptors: a woman aged 25 to 39 in good health. The CDR3 runs from the conserved cysteine through the conserved F or W. Fields, in order: V gene, J gene, CDR3 length, clone size, D gene, CDR3 DNA, CDR3 protein. A D gene is named only where the DNA matches it firmly. The size entry is marked missing in some rows and otherwise reads once, few, many or a size class.

TRBV20-1	TRBJ1-5	11	.	.	TGCAGTGCAGGAAACGGTCAGCCCCAGCATTTT	CSAGNGQPQHF
TRBV19	TRBJ2-1	19	.	TRBD2	TGTGCCAGTAGTTGGGCCCTTGGGACTAGCGGGAGCTCCTACAATGAGCAGTTCTTC	CASSWALGTSGSSYNEQFF
TRBV2	TRBJ2-7	13	.	.	TGTGCCAGCAGTCCCCAAGGAGGCTCCGAGCAGTACTTC	CASSPQGGSEQYF
TRBV6-1	TRBJ2-5	16	.	TRBD1	TGTGCCAGCAGTGAATCCCATCCGAACAGGGGAGAGACCCAGTACTTC	CASSESHPNRGETQYF
TRBV2	TRBJ1-2	15	.	TRBD1	TGTGCCAGCACCGGACAGGGACTATCTTTTACTGGCTACACCTTC	CASTGQGLSFTGYTF
TRBV7-2	TRBJ2-7	16	.	TRBD2	TGTGCCAGCAGCCGCGCGGGAGGGGGTAAACTCTACGAGCAGTACTTC	CASSRAGGGKLYEQYF
TRBV9	TRBJ1-1	12	once	.	TGTGCCAGCAGCGGGCCGCGGGGTGAAGCTTTCTTT	CASSGPRGEAFF
TRBV19	TRBJ2-4	11	.	.	TGTGCCAGTAGTGTCCGGGACTTACAGTACTTC	CASSVRDLQYF
TRBV25-1	TRBJ2-1	15	.	.	TGTGCCAGCAGTGTCGCCGGGAGCTCCTACAATGAGCAGTTCTTC	CASSVAGSSYNEQFF
TRBV23-1	TRBJ2-5	20	.	.	TGCGCCAGCAGTCGCGGCCACAGCCGGACGGGGGCTGAGTACCAAGAGACCCAGTACTTC	CASSRGHSRTGAEYQETQYF
TRBV7-9	TRBJ1-3	16	.	TRBD1	TGTGCCAGCAGCTTAGGGACAGGGGCGTCTGGAAACACCATATATTTT	CASSLGTGASGNTIYF
TRBV19	TRBJ1-1	13	.	.	TGTGCCACCCAGAGACAGATGAACACTGAAGCTTTCTTT	CATQRQMNTEAFF
TRBV27	TRBJ2-5	15	.	.	TGTGCCAGCAGTTCAATGGGTCCCCTTGGAGAGACCCAGTACTTC	CASSSMGPLGETQYF
TRBV6-5	TRBJ1-3	14	.	.	TGTGCCAGCAGACTCACAGGGTCCGGAAACACCATATATTTT	CASRLTGSGNTIYF
TRBV6-1	TRBJ2-3	15	.	.	TGTGCCAGCAGTGTAGGGGGAGCTGAAGCAGATACGCAGTATTTT	CASSVGGAEADTQYF
TRBV4-1	TRBJ1-6	16	.	.	TGCGCCAGCAGCCAAGAAACCGAAGGCGATCATTCACCCCTCCACTTT	CASSQETEGDHSPLHF
TRBV27	TRBJ2-5	14	.	TRBD2	TGTGCCAGCAGTTTCGCGGGAGCCGGGGAGACCCAGTACTTC	CASSFAGAGETQYF
TRBV28	TRBJ1-5	14	.	.	TGTGCCAGCTGCTCAGGGGCAGGCAATCAGCCCCAGCATTTT	CASCSGAGNQPQHF
TRBV9	TRBJ1-1	14	once	.	TGTGCCAGCAGCGTGAGGGGGACGGACACTGAAGCTTTCTTT	CASSVRGTDTEAFF
TRBV30	TRBJ2-5	13	.	TRBD2	TGTGCCTGGACGCGGGGACTAGCAGAGACCCAGTACTTC	CAWTRGLAETQYF
TRBV15	TRBJ2-7	14	.	.	TGTGCCACCAGCAGAGATAGTCTAGCTGATTCGCAGTACTTC	CATSRDSLADSQYF
TRBV2	TRBJ1-2	14	.	.	TGTGCCAGCAGTGTTCGGGGACTGGGCTATGGCTACACCTTC	CASSVRGLGYGYTF
TRBV5-8	TRBJ2-3	14	once	.	TGTGCCAGCTCGAGCGGAACTAGCACAGATACGCAGTATTTT	CASSSGTSTDTQYF
TRBV10-2	TRBJ1-2	14	once	.	TGCGCCAGCAGGGCCCCCGGGTCTTCTGAGGGCTACACCTTC	CASRAPGSSEGYTF
TRBV5-1	TRBJ2-1	11	once	.	TGCGCCAGCAGCTCCGAAGGGGAGCAGTTCTTC	CASSSEGEQFF
TRBV7-9	TRBJ1-4	19	once	TRBD1	TGTGCCAGCAGCTATAGCTCCGGGACAGGGTATTTTACTAATGAAAAACTGTTTTTT	CASSYSSGTGYFTNEKLFF
TRBV5-1	TRBJ1-1	14	.	.	TGCGCCAGCAGCTTGGCCGAAGGGAACACTGAAGCTTTCTTT	CASSLAEGNTEAFF
TRBV18	TRBJ2-3	17	.	.	TGTGCCAGCTCAAGAATAACCGGGACAAAGACCACAGATACGCAGTATTTT	CASSRITGTKTTDTQYF
TRBV5-1	TRBJ2-5	18	.	TRBD2	TGCGCCAGCAGCTTGTCTAGCGGGAGGGCCCTGTTCGAAGAGACCCAGTACTTC	CASSLSSGRALFEETQYF
TRBV25-1	TRBJ2-5	15	.	.	TGTGCCAGCAGTGAGAGAACAGGAGCGGGAGAGACCCAGTACTTC	CASSERTGAGETQYF
TRBV4-1	TRBJ2-7	17	.	TRBD2	TGCGCCAGCAGCCAAGATGAAGGACTAGCGGACCTCTACGAGCAGTACTTC	CASSQDEGLADLYEQYF
TRBV19	TRBJ2-1	17	.	.	TGTGCCAGTAGTATTTTCGGCCCCACAAGCTCCTACAATGAGCAGTTCTTC	CASSIFGPTSSYNEQFF
TRBV10-3	TRBJ1-5	15	.	.	TGTGCCATCAGTGGGGGAGGGGATAGCAATCAGCCCCAGCATTTT	CAISGGGDSNQPQHF
TRBV10-1	TRBJ2-7	15	.	.	TGCGCCAGCAGTGACGGCGGGGAGTCAAATTACGAGCAGTACTTC	CASSDGGESNYEQYF
TRBV19	TRBJ2-3	17	.	.	TGTGCCAGTAGTATAGTTCGGGAAGAGGGATCCGCAGATACGCAGTATTTT	CASSIVREEGSADTQYF
TRBV4-2	TRBJ2-7	17	.	TRBD2	TGTGCCAGCAGCCAAGGTCGGGCTAGCGGGAGTATCGACGAGCAGTACTTC	CASSQGRASGSIDEQYF
TRBV5-1	TRBJ2-7	13	.	.	TGCGCCAGCAGCAAGGGACTCCAGGCAGAGCAGTACTTC	CASSKGLQAEQYF
TRBV5-1	TRBJ2-2	14	once	.	TGCGCCAGCCGTAGCGGAGCGAACACCGGGGAGCTGTTTTTT	CASRSGANTGELFF
TRBV20-1	TRBJ2-3	10	.	.	TGCAGTGCTTCCACAGATACGCAGTATTTT	CSASTDTQYF
TRBV6-6	TRBJ2-3	12	.	TRBD2	TGTGCCAGCAGTTCCGCCGGGACTAGCACATTTTTT	CASSSAGTSTFF
TRBV15	TRBJ2-5	14	.	.	TGTGCCACCAGCAGGGGGGCAGTACAAGAGACCCAGTACTTC	CATSRGAVQETQYF
TRBV28	TRBJ2-7	14	.	.	TGTGCCAGCAGTCCCCGCCTACGGTCCTACGAGCAGTACTTC	CASSPRLRSYEQYF
TRBV5-1	TRBJ2-7	15	.	TRBD2	TGCGCCAGCAGCGGGGGACTAGCAGGTTCCTACGAGCAGTACTTC	CASSGGLAGSYEQYF
TRBV6-5	TRBJ1-6	15	.	TRBD1	TGTGCCAGCAGCAGCCAGGGGGCCCAAAATTCACCCCTCCACTTT	CASSSQGAQNSPLHF
TRBV19	TRBJ2-3	16	.	TRBD2	TGTGCCAGTAGTATAGATTCGGCGGGAGGGGCAGATACGCAGTATTTT	CASSIDSAGGADTQYF